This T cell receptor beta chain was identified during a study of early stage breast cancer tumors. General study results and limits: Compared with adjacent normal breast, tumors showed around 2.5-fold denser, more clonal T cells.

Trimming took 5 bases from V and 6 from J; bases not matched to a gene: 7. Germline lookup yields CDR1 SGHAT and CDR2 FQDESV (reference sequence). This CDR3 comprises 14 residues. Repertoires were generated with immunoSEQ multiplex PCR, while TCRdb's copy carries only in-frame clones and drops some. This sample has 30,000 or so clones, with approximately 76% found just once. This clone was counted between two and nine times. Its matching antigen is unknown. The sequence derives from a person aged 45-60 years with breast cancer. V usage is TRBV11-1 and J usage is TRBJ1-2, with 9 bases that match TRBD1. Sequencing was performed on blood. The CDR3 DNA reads TGTGCCAGCAGCCGCGGACAGGGGTCGGATGGCTACACCTTC. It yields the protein CASSRGQGSDGYTF.